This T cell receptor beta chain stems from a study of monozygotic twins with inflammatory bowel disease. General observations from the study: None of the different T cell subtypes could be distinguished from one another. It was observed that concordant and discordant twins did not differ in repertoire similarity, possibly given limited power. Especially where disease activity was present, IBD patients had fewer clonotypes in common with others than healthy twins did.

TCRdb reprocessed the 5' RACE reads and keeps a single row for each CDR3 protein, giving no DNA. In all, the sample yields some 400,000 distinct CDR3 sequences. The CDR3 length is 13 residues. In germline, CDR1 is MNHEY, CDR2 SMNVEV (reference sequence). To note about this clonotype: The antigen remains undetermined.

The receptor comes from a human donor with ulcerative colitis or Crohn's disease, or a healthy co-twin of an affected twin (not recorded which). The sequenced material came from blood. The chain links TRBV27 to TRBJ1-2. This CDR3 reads CASSISGISGYTF.